The 30 T cell receptor beta chains below all came from one sample that was sequenced in a study of cytomegalovirus exposure and HLA in healthy donors. The PCR contained 60 Vbeta and 13 Jbeta primers. This table comes from immunoSEQ multiplex PCR, and its TCRdb copy is limited to in-frame clones, with some not included. The sample shows approximately 110,000 clones, 65% of them seen only once. The sequencing sample was made of PBMCs. These receptors were collected from a man younger than 45 in good health and CMV-seropositive.

This sequence joins TRBV6-4 and TRBJ2-3; 10 nucleotides match TRBD2. The V and J ends lost 3 bases and 1 base, in that order; junction bases with no gene match: 4. This CDR3 contains 16 residues. The V gene's germline CDR1 is MRHNA and CDR2 SNTAGT. The CDR3 is CASSEGGTSGTDTQYF. CDR3 nucleotide sequence: TGTGCCAGCAGTGAAGGGGGGACTAGCGGCACAGATACGCAGTATTTT.

V usage is TRBV4-1 and J usage is TRBJ2-7; D is possibly TRBD2 (6 bases). This CDR3 contains 14 residues. The germline V and J ends were trimmed by 4 bases and 3 bases, with 13 bases remaining between them. Germline V gives CDR1 MGHRA, CDR2 YSYEKL. The CDR3 region is CASSRLVGGYEQYF. CDR3 in DNA: TGCGCCAGCAGCCGTTTAGTCGGGGGCTACGAGCAGTACTTC.

CDR3 DNA sequence: TGTGCCAGCAGAACCCACAGCGGCCCGAATGAGCAGTTCTTC. Protein sequence: CASRTHSGPNEQFF. V and J are TRBV6-1 and TRBJ2-1; weak D call: TRBD2 (5 bases). Per germline, CDR1 MNHNS and CDR2 SASEGT. CDR3 length: 14 residues. V dropped 6 bases and J dropped 7 bases, with 16 bases sitting between them.

This clone was observed a few times. The chain carries TRBV18 and TRBJ2-2, with D perhaps matching TRBD1 (6 bases). The CDR3 has 16 residues. CDR1 and CDR2 from the germline V gene are KGHSH and LQKENI. V was trimmed by 1 base and J by 4 bases, leaving 13 bases between them. CDR3 DNA: TGTGCCAGCTCACCACGCGACCAGGGGATCACCGGGGAGCTGTTTTTT. It encodes CASSPRDQGITGELFF.

The chain uses TRBV5-4 and TRBJ2-2, with D uncertain. V was trimmed by 0 bases and J by 3 bases, leaving 12 bases between them. The CDR3 consists of 16 residues. Germline CDR1 SGHNT, CDR2 YYREEE (reference sequence). In nucleotides, the CDR3 is TGTGCCAGCAGCTTGGAAATCGCGGTAGACACCGGGGAGCTGTTTTTT. Protein sequence: CASSLEIAVDTGELFF.

V is TRBV5-1 and J is TRBJ2-3; TRBD2 matches 7 bases. V shed 4 bases, J shed 3 bases, and the junction held 11 bases outside the gene matches. The CDR3 is 16 amino acids. Germline V gene lookup returns CDR1 SGHRS and CDR2 YFSETQ. CDR3 bases: TGCGCCAGCAGCGCCCTCCCCGCGGGGGAAACAGATACGCAGTATTTT. This sequence encodes CASSALPAGETDTQYF.

This chain links TRBV7-8 with TRBJ1-4; D gene unclear. The CDR3 length is 16 residues. The V end was cut by 5 bases, the J end by 0 bases, with 13 bases between. CDR1 and CDR2 (germline): SGHVS, FQNEAQ. The CDR3 DNA reads TGTGCCAGCAGCCCACAGAGGGTTGCAACTAATGAAAAACTGTTTTTT. Protein: CASSPQRVATNEKLFF. Full variable domain (missing parts from reference TRBV7-8 and TRBJ1-4): GAGVSQSPRYKVAKRGQDVALRCDPISGHVSLFWYQQALGQGPEFLTYFQNEAQLDKSGLPSDRFFAERPEGSVSTLKIQRTQQEDSAVYLCASSPQRVATNEKLFFGSGTQLSVL.

This sequence joins TRBV29-1 and TRBJ1-1; 8 bases align to TRBD1. The V gene end was trimmed by 4 bases and the J gene end by 4 bases; junction bases not matched to a gene: 5. The CDR3 contains 13 residues. CDR1 is SQVTM and CDR2 is ANQGSEA in the germline V gene. The CDR3 loop is CSVGQGIGTEAFF. The CDR3 DNA follows: TGCAGCGTTGGACAGGGGATTGGCACTGAAGCTTTCTTT.

As concerns this clone: A read error may produce the germline difference seen at one junction end. The V call is TRBV6-5, the J call TRBJ2-6, with D tentatively TRBD1 (6 bases). Germline values: CDR1 MNHEY, CDR2 SVGAGI. The CDR3 length is 15 residues. The CDR3 nucleotides read TGTGCCAGCAGTTACGGCAGACCAGGGGCCAACGTCCTAACTTTC. Amino acid sequence: CASSYGRPGANVLTF.

This rearrangement joins TRBV7-2 to TRBJ2-7, with 8 bases that match TRBD1. The CDR3 totals 16 residues. CDR1 is SGHTA, CDR2 FQGNSA, per germline. V was clipped by 2 bases and J by 2 bases; unmatched bases: 8. The DNA of the CDR3 is TGTGCCAGCAGCTTAAACGTTGCAGGGGGCGCCTACGAGCAGTACTTC. Its translation is CASSLNVAGGAYEQYF.

The genes are TRBV19 and TRBJ1-5, with TRBD1 as a possible D gene (5 bases). The CDR3 is 13 amino acids. Germline V gene sequence: CDR1 LNHDA, CDR2 SQIVND (reference sequence). Trimming pared 9 bases from V and 9 bases from J, leaving 18 bases between. CDR3 residues: CASSDNPMGPQHF. The CDR3 DNA sequence: TGTGCCAGCTCGGACAACCCAATGGGGCCCCAGCATTTT.

This clone was found a few times. This sequence joins TRBV9 and TRBJ2-4, with 9 bases identical to TRBD2. Germline V CDR1 and CDR2: SGDLS, YYNGEE. Germline trimming cut 5 bases from V and 1 base from J; bases unmatched to any gene: 4. The CDR3 runs to 15 residues. As DNA, the CDR3 is TGTGCCAGCAGTGGGGGACTAGCCGCCAAAAACATTCAGTACTTC. Translation: CASSGGLAAKNIQYF.

The CDR3 region has the DNA TGTGCCAGCAGCCAAGATAAGAGGGAGACCCAGTACTTC. Its translation: CASSQDKRETQYF. The chain couples TRBV4-2 to TRBJ2-5; the D is unclear. The CDR3 has 13 residues. V was clipped by 0 bases and J by 5 bases, with 7 bases between them. Germline CDR1 reads LGHNA; CDR2 reads YNFKEQ.

This clone showed up just a few times. V gene TRBV9 combines with J gene TRBJ2-3; 14 bases align to TRBD2. The V and J ends lost 8 bases and 1 base, in that order; junction bases with no gene match: 12. In germline, CDR1 is SGDLS, CDR2 YYNGEE. The CDR3 sequence is 18 residues long. CDR3 protein: CASGSGTSGGRGTDTQYF. CDR3 nucleotides: TGTGCCAGTGGGTCCGGGACTAGCGGGGGCCGGGGCACAGATACGCAGTATTTT.

The CDR3 here is CASSHGTLDYGYTF. The CDR3 DNA is TGTGCCAGCAGCCATGGGACATTGGACTATGGCTACACCTTC. J is TRBJ1-2 and V is TRBV16; a possible D gene is TRBD1 (6 bases). V lost 3 bases to trimming and J lost 3 bases, with 11 bases between them. CDR1 KGHSY and CDR2 FQNENV come from the germline V gene. This CDR3 comprises 14 residues.

The genes are TRBV15 and TRBJ2-7; TRBD2 aligns across 7 bases. There are 11 residues in the CDR3. The germline V gene has CDR1 LNHNV and CDR2 YYDKDF (reference sequence). Losses at the gene ends were 9 bases for V and 7 bases for J; bases not matched to a gene: 6. In DNA, the CDR3 is TGTGCCACTTACGACGGGGGGGAGCAGTACTTC. Its protein is CATYDGGEQYF. Full variable domain (missing parts from reference TRBV15 and TRBJ2-7): DAMVIQNPRYQVTQFGKPVTLSCSQTLNHNVMYWYQQKSSQAPKLLFHYYDKDFNNEADTPDNFQSRRPNTSFCFLDIRSPGLGDTAMYLCATYDGGEQYFGPGTRLTVT.

Details on this clone: Different DNA sequences within this sample yield the same CDR3. This chain joins TRBV5-4 and TRBJ2-1, with 9 nucleotides matching TRBD1. V gave up 4 bases and J gave up 1 base; unmatched junction bases: 3. Per the germline V gene, CDR1 is SGHNT and CDR2 is YYREEE (reference sequence). The CDR3 extends over 15 amino acids. In nucleotides, the CDR3 is TGTGCCAGCAGCCTGGGACAGGGATCCTACAATGAGCAGTTCTTC. This codes for CASSLGQGSYNEQFF.

This rearrangement joins TRBV7-8 to TRBJ1-3; 9 bases map to TRBD1. The junction had 15 bases not matched to a gene; V was cut back by 3 bases and J by 3 bases. The CDR3 length is 19 residues. In germline, CDR1 is SGHVS, CDR2 FQNEAQ. The CDR3, as DNA: TGTGCCAGCAGCTTTTCTCGGACAGGGGCAAGGAGTCGTGGAAACACCATATATTTT. Its translation is CASSFSRTGARSRGNTIYF.

V and J are TRBV10-2 and TRBJ1-2; D call uncertain. The V end was cut by 6 bases, the J end by 0 bases, with 17 bases between. The CDR3 loop spans 16 amino acids. Germline-derived CDR1 and CDR2 are WSHSY and SAAADI. CDR3 DNA sequence: TGCGCCAGCAGCGATCCGGGAAGGATAGCTAACTATGGCTACACCTTC. Amino acids: CASSDPGRIANYGYTF.

This clone was seen only a few times. This chain uses TRBV18 with TRBJ2-6; D is unclear. Germline-derived CDR1 and CDR2 are KGHSH and LQKENI. The CDR3 runs to 15 residues. The V and J ends lost 3 bases and 6 bases respectively, with 12 bases between them. CDR3 amino acids: CASSPGQVEANVLTF. The DNA of the CDR3 is TGTGCCAGCTCACCTGGGCAGGTCGAGGCCAACGTCCTGACTTTC.

V and J are TRBV10-2 and TRBJ1-2, with 7 nucleotides matching TRBD1. The germline CDR1 and CDR2 sequences are WSHSY and SAAADI. Trimming at V came to 3 bases and at J to 10 bases, leaving 8 bases not matched to a gene. The length of the CDR3 is 13 residues. The CDR3 is CASSDLPGGDYTF. DNA of the CDR3: TGCGCCAGCAGTGACCTCCCAGGGGGTGACTACACCTTC.

The chain recombines TRBV18 with TRBJ2-6; TRBD2 matches 8 bases. The germline gives CDR1 KGHSH, CDR2 LQKENI. CDR3 length: 17 residues. After removal of 2 bases from V and 4 bases from J, the junction contained 7 bases not matched to a gene. CDR3 sequence (DNA): TGTGCCAGCTCACCAACGGCGGGGGGATCAGGGGCCAACGTCCTGACTTTC. Amino acid sequence: CASSPTAGGSGANVLTF. Looking up the rest from reference TRBV18 and TRBJ2-6 gives the full variable domain: NAGVMQNPRHLVRRRGQEARLRCSPMKGHSHVYWYRQLPEEGLKFMVYLQKENIIDESGMPKERFSAEFPKEGPSILRIQQVVRGDSAAYFCASSPTAGGSGANVLTFGAGSRLTVL.

The sample holds one count of this clone. V usage is TRBV6-5 and J usage is TRBJ1-3; D gene ambiguous. The CDR3 consists of 14 residues. Per the germline V gene, CDR1 is MNHEY and CDR2 is SVGAGI. Trimming took off 2 bases at V and 3 bases at J, with 8 bases between the two ends. The CDR3 nucleotides are TGTGCCAGCAGTTACCTCGGGGTTGGAAACACCATATATTTT. It encodes CASSYLGVGNTIYF.

The rearrangement links TRBV6-5 to TRBJ1-4, with no clear D. The CDR3 length is 14 residues. V shed 6 bases and J shed 4 bases, with 12 bases lying between them. Per germline, CDR1 MNHEY and CDR2 SVGAGI. The CDR3 coding sequence is TGTGCCAGCAGCGTTTACATTGGTAATGAAAAACTGTTTTTT. Its protein product is CASSVYIGNEKLFF.

The chain is built from TRBV7-8 and TRBJ1-1, with D uncertain. This CDR3 contains 15 residues. Germline CDR1 reads SGHVS; CDR2 reads FQNEAQ. The V and J ends lost 1 base and 1 base respectively, with 10 bases between them. As DNA, the CDR3 is TGTGCCAGCAGCTTAGGCGGCGGTTCGAACACTGAAGCTTTCTTT. Amino acid sequence: CASSLGGGSNTEAFF.

This clone has more than one count but fewer than ten. V and J are TRBV27 and TRBJ1-1, with D tentatively TRBD1 (6 bases). V lost 5 bases and J lost 9, with 16 bases in between. Germline V gene lookup returns CDR1 MNHEY and CDR2 SMNVEV (reference sequence). The CDR3 totals 13 residues. As DNA, the CDR3 is TGTGCCAGCAGTGTCAAGGGGGAGGGGAAAGCTTTCTTT. Translated: CASSVKGEGKAFF.

The chain is built from TRBV15 and TRBJ2-7; D may be TRBD1 (6 bases). The germline gives CDR1 LNHNV, CDR2 YYDKDF (reference sequence). There are 14 residues in the CDR3. Trimming took off 5 bases at V and 1 base at J, with 12 bases between the two ends. The CDR3 protein is CATSRPGTSYEQYF. The CDR3 nucleotides are TGTGCCACCAGCCGCCCCGGGACATCCTACGAGCAGTACTTC.

V gene TRBV5-4 combines with J gene TRBJ2-3; tentatively, D is TRBD1 (6 bases). The germline V and J ends were trimmed by 0 bases and 2 bases, with 13 bases remaining between them. The CDR3 is made up of 16 amino acids. Germline V gives CDR1 SGHNT, CDR2 YYREEE (reference sequence). This chain's CDR3 is CASSLGRDTNTDTQYF. DNA of the CDR3: TGTGCCAGCAGCTTGGGAAGGGACACAAACACAGATACGCAGTATTTT. Full variable domain (missing parts from reference TRBV5-4 and TRBJ2-3): ETGVTQSPTHLIKTRGQQVTLRCSSQSGHNTVSWYQQALGQGPQFIFQYYREEENGRGNFPPRFSGLQFPNYSSELNVNALELDDSALYLCASSLGRDTNTDTQYFGPGTRLTVL.

This clone was seen just once. CDR3 DNA sequence: TGTGCCAGCAGCCCCCGGGGCGGGGGCTCCTACAATGAGCAGTTCTTC. It encodes CASSPRGGGSYNEQFF. The chain carries TRBV7-2 and TRBJ2-1, with 7 bases fitting TRBD2. The V gene's germline CDR1 is SGHTA and CDR2 FQGNSA. CDR3 size: 16 residues. With 5 bases clipped from V and 0 bases from J, the junction kept 7 bases outside the gene matches.

This chain joins TRBV6-1 and TRBJ1-1; D is uncertain. The V gene's germline CDR1 is MNHNS and CDR2 SASEGT. Trimming removed 4 bases from V and 5 bases from J, with 11 bases in between. The CDR3 extends over 13 amino acids. Written as DNA, the CDR3 is TGTGCCAGCAGTGTTGGGGAGAGGACTGAAGCTTTCTTT. It translates to CASSVGERTEAFF.